This TCR beta chain emerged from a study of blood T cells in healthy people across ages. With a J-beta primer mix and a sample-barcoded 5' primer, a second PCR ran about 7 to 12 cycles. Each CDR3 protein gets one entry after TCRdb re-called the 5' RACE reads with MiXCR. Among about 1 million distinct CDR3 sequences listed, 35% to 50% were seen once. This CDR3 comprises 15 residues. The V gene's germline CDR1 is DFQATT and CDR2 SNEGSKA (reference sequence). V was trimmed by 4 bases and J by 4 bases, leaving 16 bases between them. V gene TRBV20-1 combines with J gene TRBJ1-4, with D possibly TRBD1 on 5 matching bases. Input material: blood. The sequence was collected from a woman in her fifties or sixties in good health. Here the CDR3 reads CSATVGGGFNEKLFF. The CDR3 coding sequence is TGCAGTGCTACAGTCGGCGGGGGGTTTAATGAAAAACTGTTTTTT.